This T cell receptor beta chain was recorded in a study of control samples from healthy donors and cancer patients. After removal of 5 bases from V and 2 bases from J, the junction contained 4 bases not matched to a gene. The germline CDR1 and CDR2 sequences are LNHDA and SQIVND (reference sequence). This CDR3 has 14 amino acids. The method was immunoSEQ multiplex PCR; TCRdb's version includes in-frame clones alone and lacks a portion of them. The sample carries 150,000 or so clones, roughly 94% recorded once. The receptor comes from a man between 60 and 75 years old with colorectal cancer. The sequencing sample was made of PBMCs. The V call is TRBV19, the J call TRBJ1-1; 8 bases are shared with TRBD1. The CDR3 sequence is CASSPGQGNTEAFF. The CDR3 nucleotides are TGTGCCAGTAGTCCCGGACAGGGTAACACTGAAGCTTTCTTT. Together with reference TRBV19 and TRBJ1-1, the CDR3 gives the full variable domain: DGGITQSPKYLFRKEGQNVTLSCEQNLNHDAMYWYRQDPGQGLRLIYYSQIVNDFQKGDIAEGYSVSREKKESFPLTVTSAQKNPTAFYLCASSPGQGNTEAFFGQGTRLTVV.